This is a list of T cell receptor beta chains from one sample in a study of PD-1 blockade in classical Hodgkin lymphoma. Measured with immunoSEQ multiplex PCR; TCRdb has only the in-frame clones, and not every one. The repertoire holds roughly 28,000 clones, with approximately 70% as singletons. Sequencing was performed on peripheral blood mononuclear cells (PBMCs), taken before the second cycle of nivolumab. These receptors were taken from a human donor with classical Hodgkin lymphoma. Both conserved end residues are part of each CDR3. Fields, in order: J gene, V gene, D gene, clone size, CDR3 DNA, CDR3 protein. The D gene is left open where the match is weak. Clone size appears in some rows only: once, few, many, or a class for an expanded clone.

TRBJ1-4 TRBV6-5 - - TGTGCCAGCAGTTACAGCACAACTAATGAAAAACTGTTTTTT CASSYSTTNEKLFF
TRBJ1-5 TRBV19 TRBD1 - TGTGCCAGTAGTTACCTCGGACAGGTAAATCAGCCCCAGCATTTT CASSYLGQVNQPQHF
TRBJ1-2 TRBV25-1 TRBD1 - TGTGCCAGCAGTGAGGACACGACAGGGCGTGGCTACACCTTC CASSEDTTGRGYTF
TRBJ2-1 TRBV7-2 TRBD2 - TGTGCCAGCAGCCGAACCGGGACTAGCGGATACAATGAGCAGTTCTTC CASSRTGTSGYNEQFF
TRBJ1-1 TRBV19 - many TGTGCCAGTCTGGTGAACACTGAAGCTTTCTTT CASLVNTEAFF
TRBJ2-5 TRBV11-2 - - TGTGCCAGCGCTGGTGGGCTCAGGGAGACCCAGTACTTC CASAGGLRETQYF
TRBJ1-1 TRBV19 - - TGTGCCAGTAGTTACTCAGGCGTGAACACTGAAGCTTTCTTT CASSYSGVNTEAFF
TRBJ2-3 TRBV5-8 TRBD2 - TGTGCCAGCAGCAGACGGGGGGGCCTCACAGATACGCAGTATTTT CASSRRGGLTDTQYF
TRBJ2-4 TRBV28 TRBD1 many TGTGCCAGCAGTTGGACAGGGCTTCACAAAAACATTCAGTACTTC CASSWTGLHKNIQYF
TRBJ2-2 TRBV21-1 - - TGTGCCAGCAGCAAGGGGGGCTCCGCCGGGGAGCTGTTTTTT CASSKGGSAGELFF
TRBJ2-2 TRBV9 - few TGTGCCAGCAGCGTAGGCTGGAACACCGGGGAGCTGTTTTTT CASSVGWNTGELFF
TRBJ2-1 TRBV11-2 TRBD2 - TGTGCCAGCAGCGGCCTGCGGGGGGCCCATCTAAGCTCCTACAATGAGCAGTTCTTC CASSGLRGAHLSSYNEQFF
TRBJ2-1 TRBV7-2 - many TGTGCCAGCCTCCCGTTCCCGGGGGCTTACAATGAGCAGTTCTTC CASLPFPGAYNEQFF
TRBJ2-5 TRBV28 - - TGTGCCAGCAGCTCCCCCCTAGGAGTATGGGAGACCCAGTACTTC CASSSPLGVWETQYF
TRBJ2-1 TRBV5-4 - - TGTGCCAGCAGCTCCGCACAAGAAGGCGGGATTGGGAATGAGCAGTTCTTC CASSSAQEGGIGNEQFF
TRBJ2-3 TRBV7-8 - - TGTGCCAGCAGCTTATTTTCTGATACGCAGTATTTT CASSLFSDTQYF
TRBJ2-1 TRBV11-1 - - TGTGCCAGCAGCTTAGTTTACAATGAGCAGTTCTTC CASSLVYNEQFF
TRBJ1-2 TRBV28 - many TGTGCCAGCAGTTCGATCACAGGGATCTATGGCTACACCTTC CASSSITGIYGYTF
TRBJ1-3 TRBV19 - few TGTGCCAGTAGTATCCTCCCGACACCGAGCTCTGGAAACACCATATATTTT CASSILPTPSSGNTIYF
TRBJ2-7 TRBV11-1 TRBD1 - TGTGCCAGCAGCTACCTACAGGGGCCCTCCTACGAGCAGTACTTC CASSYLQGPSYEQYF
TRBJ1-6 TRBV6-6 TRBD1 - TGTGCCAGCAGTCAAGACAGGGGTCTAAGTAATTCACCCCTCCACTTT CASSQDRGLSNSPLHF
TRBJ1-4 TRBV27 - many TGTGCCAGCAGCGAAACCAGGGCCACTAATGAAAAACTGTTTTTT CASSETRATNEKLFF
TRBJ2-4 TRBV30 - - TGTGCCTGGAGTTTCCCACAGGGTCCCGCGGCCAAAAACATTCAGTACTTC CAWSFPQGPAAKNIQYF
TRBJ1-3 TRBV7-8 - - TGTGCCAGCAGCTTAGCGGTGGCGCATACAGTCGGAAACACCATATATTTT CASSLAVAHTVGNTIYF
TRBJ1-3 TRBV5-4 - - TGTGCCAGCAGCTTGGGAAACGGAAACACCATATATTTT CASSLGNGNTIYF
TRBJ2-1 TRBV6-6 - few TGTGCCAGCAAGGGACCTCCGAATGAGCAGTTCTTC CASKGPPNEQFF
TRBJ1-5 TRBV7-7 - - TGTGCCCAACTTATGGAGGAAAGTAATAGCAATCAGCCCCAGCATTTT CAQLMEESNSNQPQHF
TRBJ2-1 TRBV6-5 - - TGTGCCAGCAGTCTAAGCGGAACCTACAATGAGCAGTTCTTC CASSLSGTYNEQFF
TRBJ1-1 TRBV27 TRBD1 few TGTGCCAGCAGCCTAAGGGGACAGGGACGGAACACTGAAGCTTTCTTT CASSLRGQGRNTEAFF
TRBJ1-4 TRBV6-5 TRBD1 - TGTGCCAGCAGTTCCCGGACAGGTCGGTCGCCCAAGAAACTGTTTTTT CASSSRTGRSPKKLFF
TRBJ2-3 TRBV29-1 - - TGCAGCGTTGAAACTGGCGTGGTAGATACGCAGTATTTT CSVETGVVDTQYF
TRBJ2-1 TRBV19 TRBD1 - TGTGCCAGTACCCGAGGCAGGGGGCTAAACGGCCCTACGGTTGATGAGCAGTTCTTC CASTRGRGLNGPTVDEQFF
TRBJ2-1 TRBV6-5 - few TGTGCCAGCAGCCGGGCGGCTTTCTACAATGAGCAGTTCTTC CASSRAAFYNEQFF
TRBJ2-7 TRBV5-4 TRBD2 - TGTGCCAGCAGCCGACTAGCGGGAAATAGCTACGAGCAGTACTTC CASSRLAGNSYEQYF
TRBJ2-3 TRBV28 - few TGTGCCAGCAGTTCCCACGGTTCCGGCACAGATACGCAGTATTTT CASSSHGSGTDTQYF
TRBJ2-4 TRBV2 TRBD1 few TGTGCCAGCACGGGACAGGGCCTAGCCAAAAACATTCAGTACTTC CASTGQGLAKNIQYF
TRBJ2-2 TRBV27 - once TGTGCCACCCCCGGGAGGACAGCGAACACCGGGGAGCTGTTTTTT CATPGRTANTGELFF
TRBJ2-2 TRBV19 TRBD2 - TGTGCCAGTAGTATGTTCGCGGGAGTAAACGGGGAGCTGTTTTTT CASSMFAGVNGELFF
TRBJ2-3 TRBV5-6 - once TGTGCCAGCAGCTTATTCCTGACAGATACGCAGTATTTT CASSLFLTDTQYF